A single T cell receptor beta chain is shown here with its context. The sample is drawn from a study of monozygotic twins with inflammatory bowel disease. Each CDR3 protein gets one entry in TCRdb, which reprocessed the 5' RACE reads and gives no DNA. The table lists more than 300,000 distinct CDR3 sequences. The sequence was obtained from a human donor with ulcerative colitis or Crohn's disease, or a healthy co-twin of an affected twin (not recorded which). The sample taken for sequencing was blood.

CDR3 protein: CASRRGGTINTGELFF. V gene TRBV12-3 or TRBV12-4 combines with J gene TRBJ2-2; TCRdb gives TRBD1 as the D gene, but with no DNA this cannot be confirmed. This CDR3 has 16 residues.